A single sample gave rise to the 27 T cell receptor beta chains below, sequenced in a study of T cell repertoires in cytomegalovirus infection. MiXCR, run by TCRdb on the reads, gives a single entry per CDR3 protein. The table lists 200,000 to 250,000 distinct CDR3 sequences, roughly an eighth of them singletons, with 1.5% to 2% in the top ten. The sequenced sample was PBMCs. These receptors originate from a human donor in good health (CMV status not recorded). Some clones in this sample may be carry-over from other donors' samples.

This clonotype was seen at least ten times. The genes are TRBV7-2 and TRBJ2-7; 8 bases are shared with TRBD2. Germline CDR1 is SGHTA and CDR2 is FQGNSA. CDR3 length: 18 residues. The V segment lost 1 base and the J segment 2 bases; nucleotides outside the gene matches: 13. This chain's CDR3 is CASSLGGRGASGPYEQYF. The CDR3 DNA follows: TGTGCCAGCAGCTTAGGGGGGAGGGGTGCTAGCGGGCCCTACGAGCAGTACTTC.

This clonotype was seen ten or more times. The J gene is TRBJ2-7, the V gene TRBV7-2; TRBD1 matches 7 bases. The germline CDR1 and CDR2 sequences are SGHTA and FQGNSA. Losses at the gene ends were 0 bases for V and 2 bases for J; bases not matched to a gene: 1. The CDR3 sequence is 14 residues long. CDR3 coding DNA: TGTGCCAGCAGCTTAGCGGGGACAGCCTACGAGCAGTACTTC. This codes for CASSLAGTAYEQYF.

This chain uses TRBV6-5 with TRBJ2-1, with 10 bases lining up with TRBD2. Per germline, CDR1 MNHEY and CDR2 SVGAGI. V was pared by 5 bases and J by 6 bases, with 7 bases of the junction left unmatched. The CDR3 is 15 residues long. The CDR3 sequence is CASSSLAGAGNEQFF. DNA of the CDR3: TGTGCCAGCAGTAGTCTAGCGGGAGCGGGCAATGAGCAGTTCTTC.

V usage is TRBV19 and J usage is TRBJ1-2; D is perhaps TRBD1 (5 bases). The CDR3 length is 11 residues. Trimming pared 5 bases from V and 7 bases from J, leaving 8 bases between. CDR1 is LNHDA, CDR2 SQIVND, per germline (reference sequence). CDR3 amino acids: CASSPGSGYTF. As DNA, the CDR3 is TGTGCCAGTAGTCCAGGGTCTGGCTACACCTTC.

This clonotype has only a few counts. The chain couples TRBV2 to TRBJ2-5; D remains ambiguous. Germline V gene lookup returns CDR1 SNHLY and CDR2 FYNNEI. The CDR3 has 12 amino acids. The V gene lost 7 bases and the J gene lost 5 bases, with 11 bases spanning the gap. The CDR3 region is CASNRRSETQYF. CDR3 coding DNA: TGTGCCAGCAATCGGAGATCGGAGACCCAGTACTTC.

This clonotype was picked up many times. The V call is TRBV9, the J call TRBJ2-2, with D unresolved. The length of the CDR3 is 14 residues. V lost 3 bases to trimming and J lost 0 bases, with 6 bases between them. Germline V gene data show CDR1 as SGDLS and CDR2 as YYNGEE. CDR3 DNA sequence: TGTGCCAGCAGCGCCACAACGAACACCGGGGAGCTGTTTTTT. It translates to CASSATTNTGELFF.

This clonotype was counted many times. The genes are TRBV7-2 and TRBJ1-2; no definite D call. Germline V CDR1 and CDR2: SGHTA, FQGNSA. Deletions cut 6 bases from V and 4 bases from J, with 9 bases between. There are 12 residues in the CDR3. The CDR3 DNA reads TGTGCCAGCAGGGGCTTGGGCTATGGCTACACCTTC. It encodes CASRGLGYGYTF.

This clonotype was seen at least ten times. This chain joins TRBV12-3 or TRBV12-4 and TRBJ1-1; no clear D. Trimming pared 6 bases from V and 2 bases from J, leaving 4 bases between. This CDR3 spans 11 amino acids. The CDR3 DNA reads TGTGCCAGCAGCATTAACACTGAAGCTTTCTTT. It specifies CASSINTEAFF.

On this clonotype itself: A read error is possible here, since a much larger clone lies one base away. J is TRBJ2-5 and V is TRBV7-2; D remains unclear. CDR1 and CDR2 from the germline V gene are SGHTA and FQGNSA. V lost 7 bases and J 5 bases, leaving 17 bases between the germline ends. CDR3 length: 14 amino acids. The CDR3 is CASILVSIMETQYF. CDR3 bases: TGTGCCAGCATCCTAGTTAGTATTATGGAGACCCAGTACTTC.

This clonotype appeared many times. The genes are TRBV7-2 and TRBJ2-5, with 9 positions matching TRBD2. This CDR3 is 18 amino acids long. V gave up 1 base and J gave up 4 bases; unmatched junction bases: 13. Germline CDR1 and CDR2: SGHTA and FQGNSA. The CDR3 loop is CASSLVSGGGLAGETQYF. CDR3 in DNA: TGTGCCAGCAGCTTAGTATCTGGTGGGGGACTAGCAGGAGAGACCCAGTACTTC.

This clonotype was detected many times. The chain employs TRBV7-9 and TRBJ1-5; D gene ambiguous. Trimming took 1 base from V and 7 from J, leaving 11 bases between them. The CDR3 extends over 14 amino acids. Germline loops: CDR1 SEHNR, CDR2 FQNEAQ (reference sequence). The CDR3 loop reads CASSLGPPGQPQHF. The CDR3 DNA reads TGTGCCAGCAGCTTAGGACCCCCCGGACAGCCCCAGCATTTT. The full variable domain, completed using reference TRBV7-9 and TRBJ1-5, is DTGVSQNPRHKITKRGQNVTFRCDPISEHNRLYWYRQTLGQGPEFLTYFQNEAQLEKSRLLSDRFSAERPKGSFSTLEIQRTEQGDSAMYLCASSLGPPGQPQHFGDGTRLSIL.

A few counts support this clonotype. In nucleotides, the CDR3 is TGTGCCAGCACTCTCCATCGACTGGGTTGGGGGCAGTACTTC. Protein product: CASTLHRLGWGQYF. V usage is TRBV6-1 and J usage is TRBJ2-7; no clear D. From germline, CDR1 is MNHNS and CDR2 SASEGT. The CDR3 consists of 14 residues. Trimming pared 7 bases from V and 9 bases from J, leaving 22 bases between.

This clonotype was seen repeatedly, ten times or more. The chain uses TRBV15 and TRBJ1-1; D call uncertain. This CDR3 has 15 residues. Germline CDR1 reads LNHNV; CDR2 reads YYDKDF (reference sequence). V lost 0 bases and J lost 6, with 14 bases in between. The CDR3 DNA is TGTGCCACCAGCAGAGAGGCAGGAAGGCTAGCTGAAGCTTTCTTT. This translates into CATSREAGRLAEAFF.

This clonotype was seen many times. J is TRBJ1-2 and V is TRBV7-2, with D possibly TRBD1 on 5 matching bases. V lost 5 bases, J lost 4 bases, and 17 bases lay in between. The CDR3 sequence is 15 residues long. CDR1 and CDR2 from the germline V gene are SGHTA and FQGNSA. CDR3 coding DNA: TGTGCCAGCAGCCCCACGGGTAGGGGCACCTATGGCTACACCTTC. Its translation: CASSPTGRGTYGYTF.

The table lists this clonotype with a few counts. The gene calls are TRBV4-3 and TRBJ2-2; 9 bases agree with TRBD2. J lost 3 bases, V lost 4 bases, and 9 bases had no gene match. The CDR3 loop spans 17 amino acids. Germline CDR1 LGHNA, CDR2 YSLEER. CDR3 loop: CASSRGASGVYTGELFF. Written as DNA, the CDR3 is TGCGCCAGCAGCCGGGGGGCTAGCGGGGTATACACCGGGGAGCTGTTTTTT.

This clonotype turned up a few times. The rearrangement uses TRBV4-2 and TRBJ2-1; D might be TRBD1 or TRBD2, each matching 5 bases. Between the trimmed V and J ends, which lost 1 base and 5 bases, there was a span of 9 bases. Germline CDR1 reads LGHNA; CDR2 reads YNFKEQ. The CDR3 is made up of 14 amino acids. CDR3 amino acids: CASSQGRGDNEQFF. CDR3 sequence (DNA): TGTGCCAGCAGCCAAGGAAGGGGAGACAATGAGCAGTTCTTC.

There are a few counts of this clonotype. The chain combines TRBV29-1 with TRBJ1-1, with no clear D. V lost 8 bases and J 6 bases, leaving 16 bases between the germline ends. Germline CDR1 reads SQVTM; CDR2 reads ANQGSEA. The CDR3 runs 12 residues. CDR3 DNA: TGCAGCTCCTCCCGGTCCGGCGCTGAAGCTTTCTTT. Translating gives CSSSRSGAEAFF.

This clonotype was seen repeatedly, ten times or more. This chain joins TRBV7-2 and TRBJ1-2, with a possible D match to TRBD1 (5 bases). CDR1 and CDR2 (germline): SGHTA, FQGNSA. The CDR3 runs 15 residues. V was shortened by 7 bases and J by 1 base, with 16 bases between the two germline ends. CDR3: CASKLLAGGNYGYTF. DNA for the CDR3: TGTGCCAGCAAATTGCTTGCGGGGGGTAACTATGGCTACACCTTC.

This clonotype was recorded many times. The J gene is TRBJ2-3, the V gene TRBV6-2 or TRBV6-3, with D maybe TRBD1 (6 bases). This CDR3 contains 14 residues. Germline assignment: CDR1 MNHEY and CDR2 SVGEGT. Trimming stripped 4 bases from V and 3 bases from J, with 11 bases between. The CDR3 reads CASSFSRGTDTQYF. The DNA of the CDR3 is TGTGCCAGCAGTTTCAGCAGGGGAACAGATACGCAGTATTTT.

This clonotype was recorded many times. The chain carries TRBV7-2 and TRBJ2-3; the match to TRBD1 covers 9 bases. CDR3 length equals 16 residues. Trimming removed 5 bases from V and 1 base from J; junction bases left unmatched: 7. Germline V gene lookup returns CDR1 SGHTA and CDR2 FQGNSA. The CDR3 DNA sequence: TGTGCCAGCAGCACCCGACAGGGGGTTGGCACAGATACGCAGTATTTT. This sequence encodes CASSTRQGVGTDTQYF.

As regards this clonotype: The germline gene is not matched at one end of the junction; a read error may be the cause. The chain uses TRBV7-3 and TRBJ1-2; D is uncertain. There are 13 residues in the CDR3. CDR1 SGHTA and CDR2 FQGTGA come from the germline V gene. In DNA form, the CDR3 reads TGTGTCAGCAGCCCCGACAAGGGCGGCGGCTACACCTTC. The encoded protein is CVSSPDKGGGYTF.

Only a few counts were recorded for this clonotype. The chain recombines TRBV24-1 with TRBJ2-1; D possibly matches TRBD1 or TRBD2 (5 bases each). V lost 9 bases and J 0 bases, leaving 8 bases between the germline ends. CDR1 and CDR2 (germline): KGHDR, SFDVKD. This CDR3 comprises 13 residues. Here the CDR3 DNA reads TGTGCCACCGGGACCATCTCCTACAATGAGCAGTTCTTC. It is translated as CATGTISYNEQFF.

The table lists this clonotype with many counts. This CDR3 is CASSLIWGNHYEQYF. The CDR3 region has the DNA TGTGCCAGCAGCTTAATTTGGGGAAACCACTACGAGCAGTACTTC. V gene TRBV7-2 combines with J gene TRBJ2-7; D ambiguous. V was shortened by 2 bases and J by 3 bases, with 14 bases between the two germline ends. Germline V CDR1 and CDR2: SGHTA, FQGNSA. This CDR3 has 15 residues.

V and J are TRBV6-2 or TRBV6-3 and TRBJ2-5; D possibly corresponds to TRBD2 (6 bases). Germline V gene sequence: CDR1 MNHEY, CDR2 SVGEGT. This CDR3 region has 11 residues. V was pared by 2 bases and J by 9 bases, with 7 bases between. For the CDR3, the DNA is TGTGCCAGCAGTTACGGAGGGGCCCAGTACTTC. It encodes CASSYGGAQYF.

V is TRBV29-1 and J is TRBJ1-1; TRBD1 aligns across 10 bases. CDR1 is SQVTM, CDR2 ANQGSEA, per germline. V gave up 5 bases and J gave up 0 bases; unmatched junction bases: 9. This CDR3 spans 16 amino acids. The CDR3 protein is CSVRQGAVWVNTEAFF. CDR3 sequence (DNA): TGCAGCGTTCGACAGGGGGCTGTATGGGTGAACACTGAAGCTTTCTTT. Full variable domain (outside the CDR3, taken from reference TRBV29-1 and TRBJ1-1): SAVISQKPSRDICQRGTSLTIQCQVDSQVTMMFWYRQQPGQSLTLIATANQGSEATYESGFVIDKFPISRPNLTFSTLTVSNMSPEDSSIYLCSVRQGAVWVNTEAFFGQGTRLTVV.

This clonotype showed up many times. The DNA for the CDR3 is TGTGCCAGCAGCGCCTCCTACGAGCAGTACTTC. Protein sequence: CASSASYEQYF. The rearrangement links TRBV7-2 to TRBJ2-7; D call uncertain. The CDR3 consists of 11 residues. Germline loops: CDR1 SGHTA, CDR2 FQGNSA. The V end lost 5 bases, the J end lost 0 bases, and 2 bases lay between the germline ends.

The chain is built from TRBV12-3 or TRBV12-4 and TRBJ1-2; D possibly corresponds to TRBD1 (5 bases). Trimming pared 4 bases from V and 4 bases from J, leaving 13 bases between. The CDR3 spans 14 residues. CDR3 sequence reads: CASSSLDSTYGYTF. The CDR3 DNA sequence: TGTGCCAGCAGTTCACTCGACAGCACCTATGGCTACACCTTC.